Listed below are T cell receptor beta chains from one sample, sequenced in a study of CD8+CD57+ T cells in acquired aplastic anemia. Each CDR3 protein is one row after TCRdb ran MiXCR on the reads. The sample records roughly 420,000 distinct CDR3 sequences, under 80% being singletons. The sequenced sample consisted of sorted CD4+, CD8+, or CD8+CD57+ T cells (not recorded which) from PBMCs. The receptors come from a human donor in good health, serving as a control. Each CDR3 is given without its conserved first and last residue. Some rows mark clone size as missing; the rest say once, few, many or name a class of expanded clone.

V	J	size	CDR3
TRBV10-3	TRBJ2-5	few	ASGLAGGQETQY
TRBV15	TRBJ2-6	NA	ATSSDRGGSGANVLT
TRBV9	TRBJ2-5	NA	ASRASDRGGAQY
TRBV12-3/TRBV12-4	TRBJ1-5	NA	ASTPSADQPQH
TRBV7-2	TRBJ2-3	many	ASSPILRRGGTDTQY
TRBV7-7	TRBJ2-1	NA	ASSLEHHNEQF
TRBV12-3/TRBV12-4	TRBJ2-7	many	ASSLMGRGYEQY
TRBV2	TRBJ2-7	NA	ASSLQGSSYEQY
TRBV6-1	TRBJ1-1	many	ASSVTVWGNTEAF
TRBV2	TRBJ1-5	NA	ASRPSNQPQH
TRBV20-1	TRBJ1-4	many	SARSDRQGRTEKLF
TRBV15	TRBJ1-5	NA	ATSNDMSQH
TRBV20-1	TRBJ1-5	NA	SARIPGKAEPQH
TRBV2	TRBJ1-2	NA	ATGTDRADYVYT
TRBV6-5	TRBJ1-3	NA	ASRGPGESGNTIY
TRBV11-2	TRBJ2-2	many	ASSLGRGTSAGELF
TRBV9	TRBJ2-2	NA	ASSPTVGSGDTF
TRBV20-1	TRBJ1-2	NA	SARGQGRARYT
TRBV20-1	TRBJ1-5	NA	SARPAHEHSQH
TRBV5-5	TRBJ1-1	NA	ASSFRRANTEAF
TRBV6-5	TRBJ1-6	many	ASSWDPRGGLPLH
TRBV20-1	TRBJ2-7	many	SAPPGGGEQY
TRBV20-1	TRBJ2-5	NA	SARQGRWGTQY
TRBV19	TRBJ2-1	NA	ASSEWGGARGEQF
TRBV7-3	TRBJ2-6	NA	ASRLGLGSEQYFVLT
TRBV15	TRBJ1-2	few	ATSRVDPSYGYT
TRBV9	TRBJ2-2	NA	ASSVGGATGELF
TRBV2	TRBJ1-1	NA	ASSKYRGENTEAF
TRBV7-6	TRBJ2-7	NA	ASSLAGESGTSYEQY
TRBV12-5	TRBJ2-2	many	ASGLVGTFTGELF
TRBV2	TRBJ2-2	many	ASSGIAGGVTGELF
TRBV7-2	TRBJ1-3	NA	ASSLAGSTGNTIY
TRBV20-1	TRBJ2-3	NA	SARTASDTPDTQY
TRBV7-3	TRBJ1-1	NA	ASSLRRCPEAF
TRBV6-5	TRBJ1-1	many	ASTRTGGVNTEAF
TRBV9	TRBJ1-6	NA	ASSDWDNQETQSLH
TRBV20-1	TRBJ1-5	NA	SSMASGGPQH
TRBV12-3/TRBV12-4	TRBJ1-2	many	ASSPGTGNYGYT
TRBV9	TRBJ1-2	NA	ASTRRGPSTSGP
TRBV5-1	TRBJ1-2	NA	ASSLDQGNYGYT
TRBV6-4	TRBJ1-3	NA	ASELDTGTVSGNTIY
TRBV7-7	TRBJ1-5	NA	ASSLANVASHYLPQH